These 31 T cell receptor beta chains share one sample of origin, sequenced in a study of blood T cell repertoires in COVID-19. TCRdb's table, derived via immunoSEQ multiplex PCR, lists solely in-frame clones and lacks some. The data show more than 300,000 clones, about nine tenths seen once. Sequences were obtained from PBMCs or T cells enriched from blood (not recorded which). All receptors come from a man aged 25-45 years who had recovered from COVID-19.

The rearrangement uses TRBV10-3 and TRBJ2-7; 8 bases are a match to TRBD2. Germline loops: CDR1 ENHRY, CDR2 SYGVKD. The CDR3 contains 15 residues. J lost 0 bases, V lost 6 bases, and 7 bases had no gene match. CDR3 sequence: CAISPGLGISYEQYF. The CDR3 nucleotides read TGTGCCATCAGCCCGGGACTAGGGATCTCCTACGAGCAGTACTTC.

The rearrangement joins TRBV18 to TRBJ1-4; possibly TRBD1 for D (6 bases). Deletions cut 5 bases from V and 5 bases from J, with 12 bases between. This CDR3 has 14 residues. The germline CDR1 and CDR2 sequences are KGHSH and LQKENI. For the CDR3, the DNA is TGTGCCAGCTCAAGGGGGATACTAAATGAAAAACTGTTTTTT. Protein: CASSRGILNEKLFF.

The chain is built from TRBV3-1 (or the pseudogene TRBV3-2) and TRBJ2-2, with TRBD1 matching over 10 bases. Trimming took 2 bases from V and 1 from J; bases not matched to a gene: 7. The CDR3 is made up of 18 amino acids. Per the germline V gene, CDR1 is LGHDT and CDR2 is YNNKEL (reference sequence). CDR3 residues: CASSQWGQGRGNTGELFF. CDR3 DNA sequence: TGTGCCAGCAGCCAATGGGGACAGGGGCGGGGGAACACCGGGGAGCTGTTTTTT.

This chain links TRBV5-1 with TRBJ2-7, with 7 bases fitting TRBD1. The V segment lost 0 bases and the J segment 0 bases; nucleotides outside the gene matches: 3. This CDR3 has 15 residues. From germline, CDR1 is SGHRS and CDR2 YFSETQ. This chain's CDR3 is CASSLARDSSYEQYF. The CDR3 nucleotides read TGCGCCAGCAGCTTGGCCCGGGACAGCTCCTACGAGCAGTACTTC.

The chain links TRBV28 to TRBJ1-2; 7 nucleotides match TRBD1. V was clipped by 7 bases and J by 5 bases; unmatched bases: 4. The CDR3 has 12 residues. CDR1 and CDR2 (germline): MDHEN, SYDVKM. CDR3 sequence (DNA): TGTGCCAGCAACGACAGGGCATATGGCTACACCTTC. It specifies CASNDRAYGYTF.

The chain carries TRBV11-2 and TRBJ1-5; weak D call: TRBD1 (5 bases). Looked up from germline, CDR1 is SGHAT and CDR2 is FQNNGV. The CDR3 contains 15 residues. V was trimmed by 6 bases and J by 0 bases, leaving 12 bases between them. CDR3 nucleotides: TGTGCCAGCAGTAGGGGTCCCAATAGCAATCAGCCCCAGCATTTT. Translation: CASSRGPNSNQPQHF.

The rearrangement joins TRBV15 to TRBJ1-1; possible D gene TRBD1, 6 bases. The CDR3 runs to 16 residues. Trimming stripped 5 bases from V and 0 bases from J, with 16 bases between. Germline CDR1 reads LNHNV; CDR2 reads YYDKDF (reference sequence). CDR3 region: CATSVSQGLVNTEAFF. In DNA form, the CDR3 reads TGTGCCACCAGCGTGAGTCAGGGGTTAGTGAACACTGAAGCTTTCTTT.

The chain has TRBV3-1 (or the pseudogene TRBV3-2) and TRBJ2-5; D may be TRBD1 (6 bases). From germline, CDR1 is LGHDT and CDR2 YNNKEL (reference sequence). Trimming stripped 4 bases from V and 7 bases from J, with 16 bases between. The CDR3 covers 14 residues. The CDR3 protein is CASSPAVGAGTQYF. In DNA form, the CDR3 reads TGTGCCAGCAGCCCCGCCGTGGGGGCTGGGACCCAGTACTTC.

V gene TRBV28 combines with J gene TRBJ1-1; D not certain. The germline gives CDR1 MDHEN, CDR2 SYDVKM. V was cut by 6 bases and J by 0 bases, with 2 bases left in between. The CDR3 runs 11 residues. The CDR3 here is CASSMNTEAFF. The CDR3 DNA is TGTGCCAGCAGCATGAACACTGAAGCTTTCTTT. The full variable domain, with the rest looked up from reference TRBV28 and TRBJ1-1, is DVKVTQSSRYLVKRTGEKVFLECVQDMDHENMFWYRQDPGLGLRLIYFSYDVKMKEKGDIPEGYSVSREKKERFSLILESASTNQTSMYLCASSMNTEAFFGQGTRLTVV.

The rearrangement joins TRBV5-4 to TRBJ2-7; D gene uncertain. The V end lost 0 bases, the J end lost 8 bases, and 18 bases lay between the germline ends. The CDR3 spans 15 residues. The germline gives CDR1 SGHNT, CDR2 YYREEE (reference sequence). Here the CDR3 reads CASSLEMGGFGQQYF. CDR3 nucleotides: TGTGCCAGCAGCTTGGAGATGGGTGGGTTTGGGCAGCAGTACTTC.

V is TRBV15 and J is TRBJ1-6; 8 bases match TRBD1. Trimming cost V 0 bases and J 4 bases; bases outside gene matches: 2. The length of the CDR3 is 16 residues. The V gene's germline CDR1 is LNHNV and CDR2 YYDKDF (reference sequence). The CDR3 loop is CATSRDRDRYNSPLHF. The DNA of the CDR3 is TGTGCCACCAGCAGAGACCGGGACAGGTATAATTCACCCCTCCACTTT.

This clone showed up just a few times. This chain connects TRBV6-5 to TRBJ1-4, with TRBD1 matching 9 bases. The V gene's germline CDR1 is MNHEY and CDR2 SVGAGI. The CDR3 has 13 amino acids. Trimming at V came to 6 bases and at J to 6 bases, leaving 2 bases not matched to a gene. CDR3 nucleotides: TGTGCCAGCAGCCGGGACAGGGATGAAAAACTGTTTTTT. Translation gives CASSRDRDEKLFF.

This clone has more than one count but fewer than ten. V gene TRBV15 combines with J gene TRBJ2-2; a possible D gene is TRBD2 (6 bases). Trimming shortened V by 1 base and J by 6 bases, and 27 bases separated the two germline ends. The germline CDR1 and CDR2 sequences are LNHNV and YYDKDF (reference sequence). The CDR3 spans 20 residues. The CDR3 sequence: CATSRGGDRRGIVRAGELFF. In nucleotides, the CDR3 is TGTGCCACCAGCAGAGGGGGGGATCGCCGCGGTATAGTGAGGGCCGGGGAGCTGTTTTTT.

V usage is TRBV11-2 and J usage is TRBJ2-7, with D perhaps TRBD2 (6 bases). Germline lookup yields CDR1 SGHAT and CDR2 FQNNGV. The CDR3 is 15 residues long. Trimming cost V 1 base and J 0 bases, with 10 bases left between them. CDR3 protein: CASSLGLGSSYEQYF. CDR3 nucleotides: TGTGCCAGCAGCTTAGGACTAGGGTCCTCCTACGAGCAGTACTTC.

CDR3 sequence reads: CASSSRSEPRTDTQYF. The CDR3 DNA sequence: TGTGCCAGCAGCTCCCGTTCGGAGCCCCGCACAGATACGCAGTATTTT. The rearrangement uses TRBV9 and TRBJ2-3; no definite D call. Deletions cut 4 bases from V and 1 base from J, with 16 bases between. Germline-derived CDR1 and CDR2 are SGDLS and YYNGEE. CDR3 length: 16 residues.

CDR3 loop: CSVGGGINYGYTF. The CDR3 DNA reads as TGCAGCGTTGGGGGGGGAATTAACTATGGCTACACCTTC. V usage is TRBV29-1 and J usage is TRBJ1-2; TRBD1 is a possible D gene (5 bases). The germline CDR1 and CDR2 sequences are SQVTM and ANQGSEA. CDR3 length: 13 amino acids. V gave up 4 bases and J gave up 1 base, with 10 bases separating them.

The chain combines TRBV5-1 with TRBJ1-2; D is unclear. V lost 0 bases and J 5 bases, leaving 11 bases between the germline ends. Germline V CDR1 and CDR2: SGHRS, YFSETQ. There are 14 residues in the CDR3. In nucleotides, the CDR3 is TGCGCCAGCAGCTTGGACTACGGGTGGTATGGCTACACCTTC. Its translation is CASSLDYGWYGYTF.

This clone was seen more than once but under ten times. The chain employs TRBV4-1 and TRBJ1-2, with 9 bases aligning to TRBD1. Germline V gene sequence: CDR1 MGHRA, CDR2 YSYEKL. The V and J ends lost 4 bases and 2 bases, in that order; junction bases with no gene match: 5. The CDR3 loop spans 15 amino acids. CDR3 sequence: CASSPLGTGNYGYTF. DNA for the CDR3: TGCGCCAGCAGCCCACTCGGGACAGGGAACTATGGCTACACCTTC.

This chain connects TRBV6-5 to TRBJ2-2; D gene uncertain. The length of the CDR3 is 13 residues. CDR1 is MNHEY and CDR2 is SVGAGI in the germline V gene. V shed 6 bases and J shed 7 bases, with 12 bases lying between them. In nucleotides, the CDR3 is TGTGCCAGCAGATTCCTGACTGGCGGGGAGCTGTTTTTT. Translated: CASRFLTGGELFF.

This chain links TRBV5-6 with TRBJ1-1, with D uncertain. The CDR3 length is 16 residues. V was pared by 0 bases and J by 4 bases, with 16 bases between. Per germline, CDR1 SGHDT and CDR2 YYEEEE. In DNA form, the CDR3 reads TGTGCCAGCAGCTTGGGGCCCGGGGTCGTGGGCACTGAAGCTTTCTTT. Its translation: CASSLGPGVVGTEAFF.

The V call is TRBV14, the J call TRBJ1-6; D gene ambiguous. Germline V gives CDR1 SGHDN, CDR2 FVKESK. This CDR3 is 12 amino acids long. V gave up 4 bases and J gave up 8 bases, with 6 bases separating them. DNA of the CDR3: TGTGCCAGCAGCCTTACAGATTCACCCCTCCACTTT. Protein: CASSLTDSPLHF. The entire variable domain, with the rest obtained from reference TRBV14 and TRBJ1-6, is as follows: EAGVTQFPSHSVIEKGQTVTLRCDPISGHDNLYWYRRVMGKEIKFLLHFVKESKQDESGMPNNRFLAERTGGTYSTLKVQPAELEDSGVYFCASSLTDSPLHFGNGTRLTVT.

The rearrangement joins TRBV5-6 to TRBJ2-1, with 7 nucleotides matching TRBD1. V lost 2 bases, J lost 7 bases, and 12 bases stayed unmatched. From germline, CDR1 is SGHDT and CDR2 YYEEEE. The CDR3 is 16 amino acids. CDR3 sequence (DNA): TGTGCCAGCAGCTTAATGACAGGGAAACAGGAGAATGAGCAGTTCTTC. Translation: CASSLMTGKQENEQFF.

The sample holds one count of this clone. The chain carries TRBV4-2 and TRBJ2-2; 8 bases fit TRBD1. V lost 4 bases, J lost 0 bases, and 19 bases stayed unmatched. Germline CDR1 reads LGHNA; CDR2 reads YNFKEQ. The CDR3 runs to 21 residues. This CDR3 is CASSPALGAGGILANTGELFF. The CDR3 DNA sequence: TGTGCCAGCAGCCCGGCCCTGGGTGCAGGGGGCATACTCGCGAACACCGGGGAGCTGTTTTTT.

J is TRBJ1-4 and V is TRBV11-3; no firm D call. Germline values: CDR1 SGHNT, CDR2 YENEEA. Trimming shortened V by 1 base and J by 16 bases, and 13 bases separated the two germline ends. The CDR3 is made up of 12 amino acids. Written as DNA, the CDR3 is TGTGCCAGCAGCTTAGGCCGGGAGATACCGTTTTTT. This encodes CASSLGREIPFF.

This rearrangement joins TRBV27 to TRBJ1-6; D is undetermined. The ends were cut back, 7 bases at V and 7 bases at J, with 14 bases in the middle. CDR1 MNHEY and CDR2 SMNVEV come from the germline V gene (reference sequence). This CDR3 spans 14 amino acids. DNA of the CDR3: TGTGCCAGCACCCTTTATTCGGGGAATTCACCCCTCCACTTT. This encodes CASTLYSGNSPLHF.

The chain recombines TRBV5-1 with TRBJ2-3, with 11 positions matching TRBD2. The CDR3 spans 14 residues. The germline gives CDR1 SGHRS, CDR2 YFSETQ. V lost 6 bases to trimming and J lost 4 bases; unmatched junction nucleotides: 4. Written as DNA, the CDR3 is TGCGCCAGCACTAGCGGGAGGCTGTCAGATACGCAGTATTTT. Its translation is CASTSGRLSDTQYF.

This chain joins TRBV5-4 and TRBJ2-6; D possibly corresponds to TRBD1 (5 bases). Germline loops: CDR1 SGHNT, CDR2 YYREEE (reference sequence). This CDR3 is built from 16 residues. Trimming removed 0 bases at V and 0 bases at J, with 7 bases between. CDR3 DNA: TGTGCCAGCAGCTTGGGGGGCGACTCTGGGGCCAACGTCCTGACTTTC. Protein: CASSLGGDSGANVLTF.

This sequence joins TRBV28 and TRBJ1-5; D is unresolved. Germline-derived CDR1 and CDR2 are MDHEN and SYDVKM. V was clipped by 4 bases and J by 7 bases, with 8 bases between them. This CDR3 is 12 amino acids long. The chain's CDR3 is CASSSRNQPQHF. The CDR3 nucleotides read TGTGCCAGCAGTTCTAGGAACCAGCCCCAGCATTTT. Drawing the rest from reference TRBV28 and TRBJ1-5, the complete variable domain is DVKVTQSSRYLVKRTGEKVFLECVQDMDHENMFWYRQDPGLGLRLIYFSYDVKMKEKGDIPEGYSVSREKKERFSLILESASTNQTSMYLCASSSRNQPQHFGDGTRLSIL.

The CDR3 here is CASSDNPRDTQYF. The CDR3 region has the DNA TGTGCCAGCAGTGACAACCCCAGGGATACGCAGTATTTT. The genes are TRBV25-1 and TRBJ2-3; D not certain. The CDR3 has 13 amino acids. V was cut by 3 bases and J by 6 bases, with 10 bases left in between. CDR1 and CDR2 from the germline V gene are MGHDK and SYGVNS.

This rearrangement joins TRBV19 to TRBJ1-1, with TRBD1 as a possible D gene (5 bases). The CDR3 has 16 amino acids. The V end was cut by 4 bases, the J end by 0 bases, with 15 bases between. Germline CDR1 is LNHDA and CDR2 is SQIVND (reference sequence). CDR3 bases: TGTGCCAGTAGTAGGGCCAGGGTAGGAATGAACACTGAAGCTTTCTTT. Its translation is CASSRARVGMNTEAFF.

DNA for the CDR3: TGTGCCAGCAGTGAATACGGGTATGGCGAGCAGTACTTC. Translation gives CASSEYGYGEQYF. The V gene is TRBV6-4, the J gene TRBJ2-7; D is uncertain. Germline V CDR1 and CDR2: MRHNA, SNTAGT. Trimming cost V 3 bases and J 6 bases, with 12 bases left between them. The CDR3 is made up of 13 amino acids.